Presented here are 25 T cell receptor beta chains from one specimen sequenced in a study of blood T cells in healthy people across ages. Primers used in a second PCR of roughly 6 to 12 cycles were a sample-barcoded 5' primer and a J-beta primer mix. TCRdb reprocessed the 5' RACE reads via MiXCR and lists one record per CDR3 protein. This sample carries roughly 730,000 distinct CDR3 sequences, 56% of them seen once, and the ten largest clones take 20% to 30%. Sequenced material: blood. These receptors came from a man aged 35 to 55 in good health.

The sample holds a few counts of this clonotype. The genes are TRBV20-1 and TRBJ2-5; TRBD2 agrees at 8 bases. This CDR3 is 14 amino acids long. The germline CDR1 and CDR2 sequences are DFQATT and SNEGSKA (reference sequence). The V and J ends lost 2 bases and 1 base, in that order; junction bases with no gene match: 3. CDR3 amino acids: CSARRTSLQETQYF. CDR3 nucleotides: TGCAGTGCTAGACGGACTAGCCTCCAAGAGACCCAGTACTTC.

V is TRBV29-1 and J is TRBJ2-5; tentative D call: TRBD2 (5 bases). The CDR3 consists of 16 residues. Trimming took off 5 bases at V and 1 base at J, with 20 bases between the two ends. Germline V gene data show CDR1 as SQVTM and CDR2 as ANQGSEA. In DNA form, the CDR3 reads TGCAGCGTTCGCGGGTTCCGTTCGCGGTTCCAAGAGACCCAGTACTTC. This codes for CSVRGFRSRFQETQYF.

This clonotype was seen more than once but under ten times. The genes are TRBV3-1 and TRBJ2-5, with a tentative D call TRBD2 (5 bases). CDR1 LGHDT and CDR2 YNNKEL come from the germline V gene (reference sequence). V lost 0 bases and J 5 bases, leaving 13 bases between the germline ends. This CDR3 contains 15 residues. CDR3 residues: CASSQDLGSGETQYF. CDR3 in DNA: TGTGCCAGCAGCCAAGATTTAGGGAGTGGTGAGACCCAGTACTTC.

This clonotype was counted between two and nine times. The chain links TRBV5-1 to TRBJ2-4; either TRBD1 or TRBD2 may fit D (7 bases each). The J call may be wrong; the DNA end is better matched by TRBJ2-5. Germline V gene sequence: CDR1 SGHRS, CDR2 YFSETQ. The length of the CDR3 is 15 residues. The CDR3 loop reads CASSLAGGGHETQYF. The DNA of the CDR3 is TGCGCCAGCAGCTTGGCAGGGGGGGGGCACGAGACCCAGTACTTC.

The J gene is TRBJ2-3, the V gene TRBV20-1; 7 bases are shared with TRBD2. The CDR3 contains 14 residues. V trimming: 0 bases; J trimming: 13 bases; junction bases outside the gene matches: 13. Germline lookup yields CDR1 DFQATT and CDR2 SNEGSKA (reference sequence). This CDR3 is CSARDPRLLGREYF. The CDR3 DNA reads TGCAGTGCTAGAGACCCCCGACTCTTAGGGAGGGAGTATTTT.

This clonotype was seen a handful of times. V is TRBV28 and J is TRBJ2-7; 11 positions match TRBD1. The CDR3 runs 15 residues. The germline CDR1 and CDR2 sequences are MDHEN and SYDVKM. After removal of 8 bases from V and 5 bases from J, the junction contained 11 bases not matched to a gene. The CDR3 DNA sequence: TGTGCCAGCGGGGACCGGGACAGGGGGATGGACGAGCAGTACTTC. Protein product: CASGDRDRGMDEQYF. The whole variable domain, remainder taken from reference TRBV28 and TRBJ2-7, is DVKVTQSSRYLVKRTGEKVFLECVQDMDHENMFWYRQDPGLGLRLIYFSYDVKMKEKGDIPEGYSVSREKKERFSLILESASTNQTSMYLCASGDRDRGMDEQYFGPGTRLTVT.

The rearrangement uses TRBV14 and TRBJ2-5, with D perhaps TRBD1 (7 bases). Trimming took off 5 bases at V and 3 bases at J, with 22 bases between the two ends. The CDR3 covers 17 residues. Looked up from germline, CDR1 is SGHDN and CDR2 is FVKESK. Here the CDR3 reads CASSKRGAGQIKETQYF. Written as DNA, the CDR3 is TGTGCCAGCAGCAAGCGTGGGGCGGGACAGATAAAAGAGACCCAGTACTTC.

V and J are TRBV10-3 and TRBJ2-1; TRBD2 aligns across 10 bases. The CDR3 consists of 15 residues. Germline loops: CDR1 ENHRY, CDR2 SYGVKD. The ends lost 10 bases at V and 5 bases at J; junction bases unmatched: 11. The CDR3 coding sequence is TGTGCCACCCACTCAGCGGGAGGGCCCCACAATGAGCAGTTCTTC. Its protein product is CATHSAGGPHNEQFF.

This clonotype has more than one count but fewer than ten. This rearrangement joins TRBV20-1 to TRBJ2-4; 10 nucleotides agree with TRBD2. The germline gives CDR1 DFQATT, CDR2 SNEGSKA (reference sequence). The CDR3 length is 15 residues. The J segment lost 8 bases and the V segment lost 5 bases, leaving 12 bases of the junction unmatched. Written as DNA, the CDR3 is TGCAGTGCTCCAGCTAGCGGGAGTTTCCAAGACATTCAGTACTTC. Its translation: CSAPASGSFQDIQYF.

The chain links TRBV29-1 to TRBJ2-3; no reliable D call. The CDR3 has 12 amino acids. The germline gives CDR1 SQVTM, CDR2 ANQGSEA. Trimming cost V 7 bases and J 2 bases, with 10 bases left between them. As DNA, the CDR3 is TGCAGCGGAGTTCCGTACACAGATACGCAGTATTTT. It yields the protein CSGVPYTDTQYF.

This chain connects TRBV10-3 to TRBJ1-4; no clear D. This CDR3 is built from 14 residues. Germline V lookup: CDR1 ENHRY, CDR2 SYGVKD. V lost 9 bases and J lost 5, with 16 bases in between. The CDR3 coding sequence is TGTGCCATTGCCCCTAGGGCGGGGAATGAAAAACTGTTTTTT. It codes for CAIAPRAGNEKLFF.

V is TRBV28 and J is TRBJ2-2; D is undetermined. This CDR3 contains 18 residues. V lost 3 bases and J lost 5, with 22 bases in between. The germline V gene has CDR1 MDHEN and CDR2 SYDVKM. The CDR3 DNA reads TGTGCCAGCAGTTTCCGGCCCGGACGGCTATATGGAACCGGGGAGCTGTTTTTT. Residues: CASSFRPGRLYGTGELFF.

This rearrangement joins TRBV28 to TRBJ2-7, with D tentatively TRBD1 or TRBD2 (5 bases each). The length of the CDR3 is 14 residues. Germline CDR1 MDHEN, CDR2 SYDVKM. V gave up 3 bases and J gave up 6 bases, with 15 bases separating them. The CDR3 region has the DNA TGTGCCAGCAGTTTTGTTTTGAGGGACGGCGAGCAGTACTTC. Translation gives CASSFVLRDGEQYF.

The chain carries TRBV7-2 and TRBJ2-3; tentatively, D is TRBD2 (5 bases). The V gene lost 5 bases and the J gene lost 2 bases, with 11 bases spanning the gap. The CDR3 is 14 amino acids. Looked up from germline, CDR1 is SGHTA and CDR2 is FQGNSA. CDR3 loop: CASSRGLPTDTQYF. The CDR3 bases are TGTGCCAGCAGCCGGGGTCTCCCCACAGATACGCAGTATTTT.

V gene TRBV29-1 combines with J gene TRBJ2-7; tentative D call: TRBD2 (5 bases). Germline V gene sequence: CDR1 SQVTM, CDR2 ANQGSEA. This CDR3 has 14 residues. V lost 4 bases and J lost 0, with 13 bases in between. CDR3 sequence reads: CSVGSGMSSYEQYF. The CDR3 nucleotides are TGCAGCGTTGGGTCCGGGATGAGCTCCTACGAGCAGTACTTC.

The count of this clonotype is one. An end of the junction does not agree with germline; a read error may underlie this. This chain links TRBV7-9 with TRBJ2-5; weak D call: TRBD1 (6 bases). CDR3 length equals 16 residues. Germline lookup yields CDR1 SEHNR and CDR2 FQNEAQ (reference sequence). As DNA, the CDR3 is TGTTCCAGCAGCTTGGGGGCTACTTTGGCTACGGAGACCCAGTACTTC. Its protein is CSSSLGATLATETQYF.

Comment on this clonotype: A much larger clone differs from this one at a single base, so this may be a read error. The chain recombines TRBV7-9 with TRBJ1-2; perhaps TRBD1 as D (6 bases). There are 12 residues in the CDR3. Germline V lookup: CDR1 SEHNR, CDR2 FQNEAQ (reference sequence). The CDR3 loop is CASSSRGYDYTF. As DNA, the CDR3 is TGTGCCAGCAGCTCCAGGGGTTATGACTACACCTTC.

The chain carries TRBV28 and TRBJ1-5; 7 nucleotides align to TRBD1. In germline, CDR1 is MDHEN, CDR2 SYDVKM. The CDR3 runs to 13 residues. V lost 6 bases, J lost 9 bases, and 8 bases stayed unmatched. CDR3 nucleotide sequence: TGTGCCAGCAGGCGCAGGGGGTTAGGGCCCCAGCATTTT. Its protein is CASRRRGLGPQHF.

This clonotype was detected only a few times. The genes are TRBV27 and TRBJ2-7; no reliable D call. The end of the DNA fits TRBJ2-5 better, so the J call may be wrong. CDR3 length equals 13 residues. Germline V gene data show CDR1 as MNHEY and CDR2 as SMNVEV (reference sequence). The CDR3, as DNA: TGTGCCAGCAGCCTTCGCCTAAGTTGGACCCAGTACTTC. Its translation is CASSLRLSWTQYF.

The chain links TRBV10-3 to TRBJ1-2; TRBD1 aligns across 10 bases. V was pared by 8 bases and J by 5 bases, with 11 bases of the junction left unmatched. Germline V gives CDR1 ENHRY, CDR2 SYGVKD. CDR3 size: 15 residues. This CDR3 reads CAISWTGTGAYGYTF. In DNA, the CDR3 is TGTGCCATCTCCTGGACCGGGACAGGGGCATATGGCTACACCTTC.

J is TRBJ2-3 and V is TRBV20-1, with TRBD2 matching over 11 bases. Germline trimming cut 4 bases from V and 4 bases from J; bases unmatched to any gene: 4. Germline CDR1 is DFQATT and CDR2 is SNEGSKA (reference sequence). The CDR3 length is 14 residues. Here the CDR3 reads CSAIAGGPPDTQYF. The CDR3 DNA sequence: TGCAGTGCTATAGCGGGAGGGCCCCCAGATACGCAGTATTTT.

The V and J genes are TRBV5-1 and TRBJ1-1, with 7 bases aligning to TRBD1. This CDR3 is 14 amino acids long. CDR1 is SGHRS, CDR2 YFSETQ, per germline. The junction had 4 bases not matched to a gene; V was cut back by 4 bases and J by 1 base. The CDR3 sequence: CASSLQGKNTEAFF. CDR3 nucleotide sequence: TGCGCCAGCAGCCTACAGGGGAAGAACACTGAAGCTTTCTTT.

CDR3 DNA: TGTGCCAGCAGCCAAGTCGCCAGAAACAATGAGCAGTTCTTC. Translated, it gives CASSQVARNNEQFF. The chain couples TRBV14 to TRBJ2-1; no clear D gene. Between the trimmed V and J ends, which lost 1 base and 5 bases, there was a span of 9 bases. Germline loops: CDR1 SGHDN, CDR2 FVKESK. This CDR3 has 14 amino acids.

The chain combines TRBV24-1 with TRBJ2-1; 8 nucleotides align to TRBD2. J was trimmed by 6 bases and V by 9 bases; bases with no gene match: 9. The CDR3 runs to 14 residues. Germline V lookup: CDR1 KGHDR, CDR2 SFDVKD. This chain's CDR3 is CATLRGTSSNEQFF. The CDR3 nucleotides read TGTGCCACCTTGCGGGGGACTAGTTCCAATGAGCAGTTCTTC.

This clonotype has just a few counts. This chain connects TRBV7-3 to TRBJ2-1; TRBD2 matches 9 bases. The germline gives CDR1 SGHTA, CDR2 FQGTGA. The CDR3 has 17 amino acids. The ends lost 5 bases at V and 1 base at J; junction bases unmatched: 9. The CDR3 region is CASSPGGGRGSYNEQFF. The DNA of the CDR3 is TGTGCCAGCAGCCCCGGCGGCGGGAGGGGGTCCTACAATGAGCAGTTCTTC.